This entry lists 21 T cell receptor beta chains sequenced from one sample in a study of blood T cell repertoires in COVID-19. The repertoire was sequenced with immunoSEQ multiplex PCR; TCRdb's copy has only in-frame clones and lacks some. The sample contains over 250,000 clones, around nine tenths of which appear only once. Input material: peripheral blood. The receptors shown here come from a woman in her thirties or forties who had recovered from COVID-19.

The CDR3 sequence is CASSRRTGGTLSLNQPQHF. The DNA for the CDR3 is TGTGCCAGCAGCAGGCGGACGGGGGGGACCCTATCCCTTAATCAGCCCCAGCATTTT. The chain links TRBV6-2 or TRBV6-3 to TRBJ1-5, with D perhaps TRBD1 (5 bases). V was cut by 6 bases and J by 4 bases, with 28 bases left in between. The germline CDR1 and CDR2 sequences are MNHEY and SVGEGT. This CDR3 is built from 19 residues.

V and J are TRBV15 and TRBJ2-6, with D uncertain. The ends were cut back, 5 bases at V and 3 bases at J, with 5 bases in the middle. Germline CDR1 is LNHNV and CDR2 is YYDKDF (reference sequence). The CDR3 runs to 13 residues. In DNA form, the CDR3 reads TGTGCCACCAGCCTAAGTGGGGCCAACGTCCTGACTTTC. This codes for CATSLSGANVLTF. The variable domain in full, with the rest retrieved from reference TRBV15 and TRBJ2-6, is DAMVIQNPRYQVTQFGKPVTLSCSQTLNHNVMYWYQQKSSQAPKLLFHYYDKDFNNEADTPDNFQSRRPNTSFCFLDIRSPGLGDTAMYLCATSLSGANVLTFGAGSRLTVL.

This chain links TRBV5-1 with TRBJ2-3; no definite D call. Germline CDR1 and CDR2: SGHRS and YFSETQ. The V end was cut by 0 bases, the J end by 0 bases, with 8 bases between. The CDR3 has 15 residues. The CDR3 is CASSLAGASTDTQYF. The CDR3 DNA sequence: TGCGCCAGCAGCTTGGCCGGAGCTAGCACAGATACGCAGTATTTT. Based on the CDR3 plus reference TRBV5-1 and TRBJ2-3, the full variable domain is KAGVTQTPRYLIKTRGQQVTLSCSPISGHRSVSWYQQTPGQGLQFLFEYFSETQRNKGNFPGRFSGRQFSNSRSEMNVSTLELGDSALYLCASSLAGASTDTQYFGPGTRLTVL.

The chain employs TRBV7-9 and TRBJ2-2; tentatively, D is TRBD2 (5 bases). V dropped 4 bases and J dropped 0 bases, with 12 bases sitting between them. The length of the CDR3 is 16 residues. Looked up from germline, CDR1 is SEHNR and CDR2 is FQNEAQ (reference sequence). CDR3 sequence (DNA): TGTGCCAGCAGCTCCCCAGGAGGCCCGAACACCGGGGAGCTGTTTTTT. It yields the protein CASSSPGGPNTGELFF.

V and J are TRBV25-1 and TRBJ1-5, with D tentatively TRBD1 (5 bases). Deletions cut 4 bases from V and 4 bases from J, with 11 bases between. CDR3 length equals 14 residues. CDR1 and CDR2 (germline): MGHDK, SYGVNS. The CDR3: CASSVRTTNQPQHF. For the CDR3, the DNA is TGTGCCAGCAGTGTCCGGACAACGAATCAGCCCCAGCATTTT.

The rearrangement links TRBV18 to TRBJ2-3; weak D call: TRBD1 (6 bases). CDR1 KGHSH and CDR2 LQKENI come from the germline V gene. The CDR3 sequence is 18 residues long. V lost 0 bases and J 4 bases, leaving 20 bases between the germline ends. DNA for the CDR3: TGTGCCAGCTCACCACCTGGGTTATTAGGAGAGGGGGCAGATACGCAGTATTTT. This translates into CASSPPGLLGEGADTQYF.

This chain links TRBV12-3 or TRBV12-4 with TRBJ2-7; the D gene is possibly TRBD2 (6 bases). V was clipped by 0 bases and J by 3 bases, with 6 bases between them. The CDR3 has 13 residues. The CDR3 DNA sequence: TGTGCCAGCAGTTTAGCTAGCGGCTACGAGCAGTACTTC. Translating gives CASSLASGYEQYF.

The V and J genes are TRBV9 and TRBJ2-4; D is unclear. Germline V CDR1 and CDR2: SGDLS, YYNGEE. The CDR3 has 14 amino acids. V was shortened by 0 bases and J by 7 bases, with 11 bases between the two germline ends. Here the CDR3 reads CASSVGWARNIQYF. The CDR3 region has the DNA TGTGCCAGCAGCGTAGGGTGGGCAAGGAACATTCAGTACTTC.

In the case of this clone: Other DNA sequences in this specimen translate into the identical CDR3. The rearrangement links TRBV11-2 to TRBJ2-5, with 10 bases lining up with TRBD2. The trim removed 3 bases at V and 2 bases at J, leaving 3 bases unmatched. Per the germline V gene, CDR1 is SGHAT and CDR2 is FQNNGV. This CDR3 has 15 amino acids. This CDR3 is CASSLGAGGQETQYF. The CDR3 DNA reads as TGTGCCAGCAGCTTGGGAGCGGGGGGGCAAGAGACCCAGTACTTC.

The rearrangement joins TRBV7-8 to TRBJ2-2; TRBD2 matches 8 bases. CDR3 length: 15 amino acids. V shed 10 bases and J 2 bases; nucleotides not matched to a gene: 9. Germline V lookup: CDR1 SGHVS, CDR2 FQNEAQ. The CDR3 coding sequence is TGTGCCACCCTCCCGGGACTAGGCAACACCGGGGAGCTGTTTTTT. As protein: CATLPGLGNTGELFF. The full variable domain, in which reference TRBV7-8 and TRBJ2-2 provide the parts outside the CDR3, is GAGVSQSPRYKVAKRGQDVALRCDPISGHVSLFWYQQALGQGPEFLTYFQNEAQLDKSGLPSDRFFAERPEGSVSTLKIQRTQQEDSAVYLCATLPGLGNTGELFFGEGSRLTVL.

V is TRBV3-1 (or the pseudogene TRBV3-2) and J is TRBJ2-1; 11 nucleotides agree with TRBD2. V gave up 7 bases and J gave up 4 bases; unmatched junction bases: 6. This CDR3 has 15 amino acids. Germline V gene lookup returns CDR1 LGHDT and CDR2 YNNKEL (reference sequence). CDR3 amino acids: CASTLAGGLYNEQFF. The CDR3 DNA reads TGTGCCAGCACCCTAGCGGGAGGCCTTTACAATGAGCAGTTCTTC.

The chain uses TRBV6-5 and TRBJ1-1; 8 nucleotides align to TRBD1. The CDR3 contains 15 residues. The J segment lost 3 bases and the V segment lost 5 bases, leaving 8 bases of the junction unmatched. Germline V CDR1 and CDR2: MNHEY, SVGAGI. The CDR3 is CASSPQDRVHTEAFF. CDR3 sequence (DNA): TGTGCCAGCAGTCCTCAGGACAGGGTGCACACTGAAGCTTTCTTT.

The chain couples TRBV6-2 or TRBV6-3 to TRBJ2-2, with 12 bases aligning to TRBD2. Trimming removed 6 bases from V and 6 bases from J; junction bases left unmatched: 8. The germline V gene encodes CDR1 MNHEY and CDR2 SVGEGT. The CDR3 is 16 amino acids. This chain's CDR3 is CASSPPTSGRPGELFF. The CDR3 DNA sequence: TGTGCCAGCAGCCCCCCAACTAGCGGGAGGCCCGGGGAGCTGTTTTTT.

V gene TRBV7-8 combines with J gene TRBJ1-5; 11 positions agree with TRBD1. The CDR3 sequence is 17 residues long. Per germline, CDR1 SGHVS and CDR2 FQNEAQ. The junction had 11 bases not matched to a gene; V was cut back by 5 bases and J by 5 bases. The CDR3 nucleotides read TGTGCCAGCAGCCGCCTGGACAGGGGGCGCCCCGATCAGCCCCAGCATTTT. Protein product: CASSRLDRGRPDQPQHF.

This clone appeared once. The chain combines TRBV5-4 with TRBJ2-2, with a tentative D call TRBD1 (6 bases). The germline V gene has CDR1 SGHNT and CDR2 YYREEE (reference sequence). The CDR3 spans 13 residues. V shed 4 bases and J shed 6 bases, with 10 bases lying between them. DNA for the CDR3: TGTGCCAGCAGCCCAGGGGTGCCCGGGGAGCTGTTTTTT. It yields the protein CASSPGVPGELFF.

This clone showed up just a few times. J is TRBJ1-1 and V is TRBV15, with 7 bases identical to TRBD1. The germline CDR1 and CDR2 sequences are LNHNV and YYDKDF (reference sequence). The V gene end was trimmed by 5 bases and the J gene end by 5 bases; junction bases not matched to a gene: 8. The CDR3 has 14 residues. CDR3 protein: CATSSRDSFTEAFF. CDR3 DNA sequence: TGTGCCACCAGCTCGCGGGACAGCTTTACTGAAGCTTTCTTT.

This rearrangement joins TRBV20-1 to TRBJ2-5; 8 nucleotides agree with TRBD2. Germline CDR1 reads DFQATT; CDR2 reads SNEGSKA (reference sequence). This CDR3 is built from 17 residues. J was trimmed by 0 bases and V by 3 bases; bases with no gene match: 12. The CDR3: CSASAGGGRPDQETQYF. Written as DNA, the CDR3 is TGCAGTGCTAGTGCGGGAGGAGGTCGCCCAGACCAAGAGACCCAGTACTTC.

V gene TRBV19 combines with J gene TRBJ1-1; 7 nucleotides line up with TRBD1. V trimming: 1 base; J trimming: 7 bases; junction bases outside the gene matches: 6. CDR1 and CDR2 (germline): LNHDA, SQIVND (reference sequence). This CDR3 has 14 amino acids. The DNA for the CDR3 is TGTGCCAGTAGTATAGGACAGGGTGGGAGTGAAGCTTTCTTT. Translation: CASSIGQGGSEAFF.

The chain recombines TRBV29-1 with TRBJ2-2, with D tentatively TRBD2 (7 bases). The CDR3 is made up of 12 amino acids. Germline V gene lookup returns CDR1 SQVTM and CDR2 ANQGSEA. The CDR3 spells CAGAPGVGELFF. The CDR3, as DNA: TGCGCGGGGGCCCCGGGGGTCGGGGAGCTGTTTTTT.

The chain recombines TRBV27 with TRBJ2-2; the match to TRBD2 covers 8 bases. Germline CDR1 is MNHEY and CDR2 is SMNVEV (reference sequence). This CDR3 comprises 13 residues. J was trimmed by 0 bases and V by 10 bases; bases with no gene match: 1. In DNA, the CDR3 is TGTGCCAACGGGGGGGCGAACACCGGGGAGCTGTTTTTT. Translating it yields CANGGANTGELFF.

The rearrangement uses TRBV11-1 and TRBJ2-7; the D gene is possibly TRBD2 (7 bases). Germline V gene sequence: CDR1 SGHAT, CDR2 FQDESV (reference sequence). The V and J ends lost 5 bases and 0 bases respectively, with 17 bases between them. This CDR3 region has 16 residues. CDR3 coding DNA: TGTGCCAGCAGCCCGGGGGGCAGCCTCTTCTCCTACGAGCAGTACTTC. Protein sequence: CASSPGGSLFSYEQYF.